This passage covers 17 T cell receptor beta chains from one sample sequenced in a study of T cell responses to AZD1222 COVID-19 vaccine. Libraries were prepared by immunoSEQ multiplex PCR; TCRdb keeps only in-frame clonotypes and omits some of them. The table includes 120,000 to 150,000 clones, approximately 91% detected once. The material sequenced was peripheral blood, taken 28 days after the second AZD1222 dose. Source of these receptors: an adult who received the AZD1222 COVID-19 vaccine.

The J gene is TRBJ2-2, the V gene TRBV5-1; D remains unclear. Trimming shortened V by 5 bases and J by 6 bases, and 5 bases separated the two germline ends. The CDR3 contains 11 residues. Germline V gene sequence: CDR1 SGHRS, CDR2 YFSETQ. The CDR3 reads CASSPAGELFF. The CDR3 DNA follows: TGCGCCAGCAGTCCGGCCGGGGAGCTGTTTTTT.

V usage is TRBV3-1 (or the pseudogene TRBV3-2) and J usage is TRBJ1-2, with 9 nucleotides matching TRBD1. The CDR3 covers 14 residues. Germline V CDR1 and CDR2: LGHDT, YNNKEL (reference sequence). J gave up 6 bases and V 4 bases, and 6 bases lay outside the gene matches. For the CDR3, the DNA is TGTGCCAGCAGCCCCGTCGGACAGGGGAATGGCTACACCTTC. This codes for CASSPVGQGNGYTF.

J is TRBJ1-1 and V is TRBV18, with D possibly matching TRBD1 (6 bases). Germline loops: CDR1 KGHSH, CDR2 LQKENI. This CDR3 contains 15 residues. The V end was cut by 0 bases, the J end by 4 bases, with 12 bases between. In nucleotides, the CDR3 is TGTGCCAGCTCACCACCGGGACCACAGGGCACTGAAGCTTTCTTT. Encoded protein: CASSPPGPQGTEAFF.

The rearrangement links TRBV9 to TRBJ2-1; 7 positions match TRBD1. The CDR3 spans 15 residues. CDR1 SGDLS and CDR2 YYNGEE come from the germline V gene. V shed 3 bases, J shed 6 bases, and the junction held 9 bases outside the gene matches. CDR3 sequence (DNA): TGTGCCAGCAGCGAGAACCAGGGGGTACTCAATGAGCAGTTCTTC. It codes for CASSENQGVLNEQFF.

CDR3: CASPNTEAFF. In DNA, the CDR3 is TGCGCCAGCCCGAACACTGAAGCTTTCTTT. The chain recombines TRBV10-2 with TRBJ1-1; D is unresolved. Per germline, CDR1 WSHSY and CDR2 SAAADI. The CDR3 spans 10 residues. Trimming took 8 bases from V and 1 from J, leaving 2 bases between them.

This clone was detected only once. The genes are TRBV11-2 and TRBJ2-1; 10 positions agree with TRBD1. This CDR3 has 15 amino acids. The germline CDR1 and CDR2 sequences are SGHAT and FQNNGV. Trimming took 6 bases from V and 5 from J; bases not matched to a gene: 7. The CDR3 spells CASSSPGQGNNEQFF. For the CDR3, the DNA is TGTGCCAGCAGTTCTCCGGGACAGGGGAACAATGAGCAGTTCTTC.

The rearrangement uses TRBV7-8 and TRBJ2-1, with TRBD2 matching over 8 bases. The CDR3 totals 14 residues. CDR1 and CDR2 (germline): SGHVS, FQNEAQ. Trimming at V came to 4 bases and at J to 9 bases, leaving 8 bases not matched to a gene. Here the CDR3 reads CASSYTTLAGEQFF. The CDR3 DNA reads TGTGCCAGCAGCTATACGACCCTAGCGGGTGAGCAGTTCTTC.

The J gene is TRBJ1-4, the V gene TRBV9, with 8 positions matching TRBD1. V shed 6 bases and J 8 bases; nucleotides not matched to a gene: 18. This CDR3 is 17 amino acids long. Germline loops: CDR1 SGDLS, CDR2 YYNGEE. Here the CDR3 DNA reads TGTGCCAGCACCCCCGGGACAGGCTCTATTGAAGGGGAAAAACTGTTTTTT. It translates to CASTPGTGSIEGEKLFF. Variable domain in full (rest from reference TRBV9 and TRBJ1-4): DSGVTQTPKHLITATGQRVTLRCSPRSGDLSVYWYQQSLDQGLQFLIQYYNGEERAKGNILERFSAQQFPDLHSELNLSSLELGDSALYFCASTPGTGSIEGEKLFFGSGTQLSVL.

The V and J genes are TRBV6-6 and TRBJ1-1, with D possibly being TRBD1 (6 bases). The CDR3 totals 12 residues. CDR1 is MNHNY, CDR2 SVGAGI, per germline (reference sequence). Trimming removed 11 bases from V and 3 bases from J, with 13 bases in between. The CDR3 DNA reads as TGTGCCGGGGGGGCTGAATACACTGAAGCTTTCTTT. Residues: CAGGAEYTEAFF.

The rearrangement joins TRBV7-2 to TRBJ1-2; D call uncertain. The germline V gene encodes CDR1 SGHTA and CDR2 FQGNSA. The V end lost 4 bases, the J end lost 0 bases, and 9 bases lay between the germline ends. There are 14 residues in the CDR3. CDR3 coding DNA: TGTGCCAGCAGCTCTCAGACAACTAACTATGGCTACACCTTC. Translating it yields CASSSQTTNYGYTF.

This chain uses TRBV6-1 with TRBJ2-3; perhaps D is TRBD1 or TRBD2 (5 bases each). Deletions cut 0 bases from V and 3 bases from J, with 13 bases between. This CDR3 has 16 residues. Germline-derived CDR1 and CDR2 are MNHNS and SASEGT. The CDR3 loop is CASSEAPGRWTDTQYF. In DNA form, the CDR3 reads TGTGCCAGCAGTGAAGCCCCAGGGAGATGGACAGATACGCAGTATTTT.

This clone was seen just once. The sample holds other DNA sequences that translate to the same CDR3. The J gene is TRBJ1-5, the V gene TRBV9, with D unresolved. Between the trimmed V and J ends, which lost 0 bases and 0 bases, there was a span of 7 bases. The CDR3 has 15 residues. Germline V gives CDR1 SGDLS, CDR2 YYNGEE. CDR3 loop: CASSVEGNSNQPQHF. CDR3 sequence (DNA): TGTGCCAGCAGCGTAGAGGGCAATAGCAATCAGCCCCAGCATTTT.

CDR3 sequence (DNA): TGTGCCAGCAGCTTAGTCCTTGCAGATACGCAGTATTTT. Its translation: CASSLVLADTQYF. This chain uses TRBV7-2 with TRBJ2-3; no clear D gene. Germline loops: CDR1 SGHTA, CDR2 FQGNSA. V gave up 1 base and J gave up 4 bases, with 6 bases separating them. This CDR3 spans 13 amino acids. The variable domain in full, completed from reference TRBV7-2 and TRBJ2-3, reads GAGVSQSPSNKVTEKGKDVELRCDPISGHTALYWYRQSLGQGLEFLIYFQGNSAPDKSGLPSDRFSAERTGGSVSTLTIQRTQQEDSAVYLCASSLVLADTQYFGPGTRLTVL.

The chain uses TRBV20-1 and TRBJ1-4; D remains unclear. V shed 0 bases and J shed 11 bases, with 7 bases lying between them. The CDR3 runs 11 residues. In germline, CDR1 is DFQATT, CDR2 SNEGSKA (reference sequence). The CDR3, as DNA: TGCAGTGCTAGAGATGTCGGGAAACTGTTTTTT. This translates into CSARDVGKLFF.

The DNA of the CDR3 is TGTGCCAGCAGTTCCCAGGGCTATTCTAACAATGAGCAGTTCTTC. Its protein is CASSSQGYSNNEQFF. The rearrangement joins TRBV6-5 to TRBJ2-1; weak D call: TRBD1 (5 bases). Germline values: CDR1 MNHEY, CDR2 SVGAGI. This CDR3 is built from 15 residues. The V and J ends lost 4 bases and 5 bases respectively, with 15 bases between them.

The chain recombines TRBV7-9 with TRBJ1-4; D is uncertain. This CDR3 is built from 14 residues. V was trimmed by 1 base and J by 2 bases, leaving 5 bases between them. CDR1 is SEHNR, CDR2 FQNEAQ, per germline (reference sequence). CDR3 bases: TGTGCCAGCAGCTTAGAGGCCACTAATGAAAAACTGTTTTTT. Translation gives CASSLEATNEKLFF. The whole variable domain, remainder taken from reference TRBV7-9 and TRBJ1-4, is DTGVSQNPRHKITKRGQNVTFRCDPISEHNRLYWYRQTLGQGPEFLTYFQNEAQLEKSRLLSDRFSAERPKGSFSTLEIQRTEQGDSAMYLCASSLEATNEKLFFGSGTQLSVL.

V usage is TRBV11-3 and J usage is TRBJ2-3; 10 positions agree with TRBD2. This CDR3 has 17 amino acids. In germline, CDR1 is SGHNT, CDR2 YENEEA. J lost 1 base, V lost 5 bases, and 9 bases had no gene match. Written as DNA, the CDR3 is TGTGCCAGCAGCCCCGGGGGGGGGACTAGCGGCACAGATACGCAGTATTTT. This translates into CASSPGGGTSGTDTQYF.